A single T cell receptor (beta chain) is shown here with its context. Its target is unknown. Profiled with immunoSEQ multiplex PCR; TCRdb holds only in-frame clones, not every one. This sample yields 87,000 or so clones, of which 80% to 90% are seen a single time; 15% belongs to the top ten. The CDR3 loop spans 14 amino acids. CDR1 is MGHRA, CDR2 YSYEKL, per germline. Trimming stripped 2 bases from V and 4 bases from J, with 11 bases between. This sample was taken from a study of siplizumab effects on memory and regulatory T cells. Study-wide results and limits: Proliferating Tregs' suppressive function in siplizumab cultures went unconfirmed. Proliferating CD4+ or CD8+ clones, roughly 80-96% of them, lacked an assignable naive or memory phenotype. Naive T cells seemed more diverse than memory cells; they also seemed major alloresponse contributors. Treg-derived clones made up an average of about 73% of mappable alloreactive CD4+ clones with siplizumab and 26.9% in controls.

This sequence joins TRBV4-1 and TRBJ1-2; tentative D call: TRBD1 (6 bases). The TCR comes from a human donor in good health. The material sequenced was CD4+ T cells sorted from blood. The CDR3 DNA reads TGCGCCAGCAGCCAACTACAGGGTATCTATGGCTACACCTTC. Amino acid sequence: CASSQLQGIYGYTF.